The 31 T cell receptor beta chains below were found in one sample sequenced in a study of T-cell memory formation after mild COVID-19. TCRdb re-called the 5' RACE reads through MiXCR, storing one row per CDR3 protein. The sample has a few hundred thousand distinct CDR3 sequences; 15% to 20% are singletons. Source material: PBMCs or a T cell subset sorted from them (not recorded which). These receptors were obtained from a man younger than 35 who had mild COVID-19 (a few samples of this study predate the infection). Cell type and time point are not known.

This chain links TRBV7-9 with TRBJ1-2; D not certain. The CDR3 is 12 amino acids. Trimming removed 4 bases at V and 8 bases at J, with 11 bases between. Germline assignment: CDR1 SEHNR and CDR2 FQNEAQ (reference sequence). The CDR3 loop reads CASSYDAFGYTF. CDR3 sequence (DNA): TGTGCCAGCAGCTACGACGCTTTCGGCTACACCTTC.

This clonotype appeared a few times. The chain carries TRBV4-1 and TRBJ2-1, with D maybe TRBD1 (7 bases). The germline V and J ends were trimmed by 0 bases and 3 bases, with 9 bases remaining between them. This CDR3 comprises 15 residues. Germline CDR1 reads MGHRA; CDR2 reads YSYEKL. CDR3 loop: CASSQDQGGYNEQFF. CDR3 in DNA: TGCGCCAGCAGCCAAGATCAGGGGGGCTACAATGAGCAGTTCTTC.

This chain uses TRBV4-3 with TRBJ1-4, with D possibly matching TRBD1 (5 bases). The germline V and J ends were trimmed by 8 bases and 5 bases, with 9 bases remaining between them. In germline, CDR1 is LGHNA, CDR2 YSLEER. The CDR3 is 12 residues long. The CDR3 nucleotides are TGCGCCAGCGCAGGGAGGAATGAAAAACTGTTTTTT. Translating gives CASAGRNEKLFF.

This clonotype was recorded many times. CDR3: CAISESGLYDQPQHF. The CDR3 DNA sequence: TGTGCCATCAGTGAATCAGGGTTGTACGATCAGCCCCAGCATTTT. V and J are TRBV10-3 and TRBJ1-5, with D tentatively TRBD1 (5 bases). The CDR3 is 15 residues long. V was cut by 3 bases and J by 5 bases, with 14 bases left in between. The germline gives CDR1 ENHRY, CDR2 SYGVKD.

V is TRBV20-1 and J is TRBJ2-5; D possibly uses TRBD1 or TRBD2 (5 bases each). The germline V and J ends were trimmed by 5 bases and 2 bases, with 12 bases remaining between them. Per the germline V gene, CDR1 is DFQATT and CDR2 is SNEGSKA (reference sequence). The CDR3 has 13 residues. CDR3 DNA: TGCAGTGCTGGGACGAGTTCGCAAGAGACCCAGTACTTC. Translating it yields CSAGTSSQETQYF.

The V and J genes are TRBV7-2 and TRBJ1-4; D remains unclear. The CDR3 contains 13 residues. Germline V gives CDR1 SGHTA, CDR2 FQGNSA. V lost 5 bases to trimming and J lost 8 bases, with 12 bases between them. The CDR3 sequence is CASSGGLLEKLFF. CDR3 DNA sequence: TGTGCCAGCAGCGGCGGGCTGCTCGAAAAACTGTTTTTT.

The genes are TRBV4-1 and TRBJ1-2; D is possibly TRBD1 (5 bases). With 4 bases removed from V and 4 bases from J, the gap between germline ends came to 13 bases. This CDR3 has 14 amino acids. Germline CDR1 reads MGHRA; CDR2 reads YSYEKL. CDR3 DNA: TGCGCCAGCAGCCGTACCGCCGGGGGCTATGGCTACACCTTC. Residues: CASSRTAGGYGYTF.

The rearrangement links TRBV20-1 to TRBJ2-3, with D tentatively TRBD1 or TRBD2 (6 bases each). Germline CDR1 DFQATT, CDR2 SNEGSKA (reference sequence). The CDR3 contains 15 residues. The CDR3 loop is CSGKGGLQVTDTQYF. CDR3 nucleotide sequence: TGCAGCGGGAAAGGGGGGCTACAGGTCACAGATACGCAGTATTTT.

The chain links TRBV4-1 to TRBJ1-5; the D is unclear. Trimming cost V 0 bases and J 0 bases, with 9 bases left between them. Germline CDR1 MGHRA, CDR2 YSYEKL. CDR3 size: 16 residues. The CDR3 reads CASSQEFPVSNQPQHF. The CDR3 nucleotides are TGCGCCAGCAGCCAAGAGTTTCCGGTTAGCAATCAGCCCCAGCATTTT.

The gene calls are TRBV12-3 or TRBV12-4 and TRBJ1-5, with D perhaps TRBD1 (5 bases). The CDR3 is made up of 15 amino acids. The V and J ends lost 5 bases and 2 bases respectively, with 13 bases between them. The DNA for the CDR3 is TGTGCCAGCAGTCATCAGGGAATGGGCAATCAGCCCCAGCATTTT. It codes for CASSHQGMGNQPQHF.

As DNA, the CDR3 is TGTGCCAGCAGTACCGGGAAGAACACTGAAGCTTTCTTT. It specifies CASSTGKNTEAFF. This chain connects TRBV27 to TRBJ1-1; unclear D gene. The V and J ends lost 5 bases and 1 base respectively, with 8 bases between them. Germline lookup yields CDR1 MNHEY and CDR2 SMNVEV (reference sequence). CDR3 length: 13 amino acids.

The chain combines TRBV16 with TRBJ2-5; no clear D gene. V dropped 0 bases and J dropped 5 bases, with 10 bases sitting between them. The germline V gene encodes CDR1 KGHSY and CDR2 FQNENV. The CDR3 spans 14 residues. CDR3 sequence: CASSQSPRFETQYF. The CDR3 nucleotides read TGTGCCAGCAGCCAATCACCGAGGTTCGAGACCCAGTACTTC.

The table lists this clonotype with a few counts. The chain recombines TRBV10-3 with TRBJ2-7, with a possible D match to TRBD1 (5 bases). In germline, CDR1 is ENHRY, CDR2 SYGVKD. The CDR3 has 13 residues. V lost 6 bases to trimming and J lost 2 bases, with 11 bases between them. This chain's CDR3 is CAIRTETAYEQYF. The CDR3 DNA reads as TGTGCCATCAGGACGGAGACAGCCTACGAGCAGTACTTC.

This chain joins TRBV20-1 and TRBJ1-2; 7 positions match TRBD1. The CDR3 covers 15 residues. Germline trimming cut 3 bases from V and 2 bases from J; bases unmatched to any gene: 9. The germline gives CDR1 DFQATT, CDR2 SNEGSKA (reference sequence). CDR3 amino acids: CSARPIPRGNYGYTF. DNA of the CDR3: TGCAGTGCTAGGCCCATACCCAGGGGGAACTATGGCTACACCTTC.

The V gene is TRBV28, the J gene TRBJ2-3, with D perhaps TRBD1 (5 bases). V gave up 5 bases and J gave up 2 bases, with 14 bases separating them. The germline gives CDR1 MDHEN, CDR2 SYDVKM. The CDR3 extends over 15 amino acids. CDR3 amino acids: CASSNTGSFTDTQYF. CDR3 sequence (DNA): TGTGCCAGCAGTAATACAGGATCCTTCACAGATACGCAGTATTTT.

J is TRBJ1-3 and V is TRBV18; no clear D. The CDR3 covers 12 residues. Germline CDR1 reads KGHSH; CDR2 reads LQKENI. V lost 3 bases to trimming and J lost 8 bases, with 8 bases between them. CDR3: CASSPRLHTIYF. Written as DNA, the CDR3 is TGTGCCAGCTCACCCCGCCTGCACACCATATATTTT. Filled out from reference TRBV18 and TRBJ1-3, the complete variable domain reads NAGVMQNPRHLVRRRGQEARLRCSPMKGHSHVYWYRQLPEEGLKFMVYLQKENIIDESGMPKERFSAEFPKEGPSILRIQQVVRGDSAAYFCASSPRLHTIYFGEGSWLTVV.

This clonotype came up a few times. The chain joins TRBV9 to TRBJ2-2; tentatively, D is TRBD1 (5 bases). Germline CDR1 reads SGDLS; CDR2 reads YYNGEE. Trimming cost V 0 bases and J 5 bases, with 8 bases left between them. The CDR3 spans 14 residues. This chain's CDR3 is CASSVVQGTGELFF. The CDR3 nucleotides read TGTGCCAGCAGCGTAGTGCAGGGTACCGGGGAGCTGTTTTTT. Using reference TRBV9 and TRBJ2-2 for the parts outside the CDR3, the full variable domain is DSGVTQTPKHLITATGQRVTLRCSPRSGDLSVYWYQQSLDQGLQFLIQYYNGEERAKGNILERFSAQQFPDLHSELNLSSLELGDSALYFCASSVVQGTGELFFGEGSRLTVL.

The chain links TRBV6-5 to TRBJ1-2; 7 positions match TRBD1. The CDR3 is 14 amino acids. Germline assignment: CDR1 MNHEY and CDR2 SVGAGI. Trimming took 8 bases from V and 4 from J; bases not matched to a gene: 10. In DNA form, the CDR3 reads TGTGCCAGCGGCCCCGGGCAGGGGGTCTATGGCTACACCTTC. Residues: CASGPGQGVYGYTF.

This chain uses TRBV5-5 with TRBJ2-2; D unresolved. The V gene's germline CDR1 is SGHKS and CDR2 YYEKEE (reference sequence). This CDR3 spans 16 amino acids. With 0 bases removed from V and 0 bases from J, the gap between germline ends came to 9 bases. DNA for the CDR3: TGTGCCAGCAGCTTGGGTCCCACCCCGAACACCGGGGAGCTGTTTTTT. The encoded protein is CASSLGPTPNTGELFF.

The V and J genes are TRBV12-3 or TRBV12-4 and TRBJ2-1; a possible D gene is TRBD1 (6 bases). This CDR3 has 16 amino acids. The V gene lost 1 base and the J gene lost 0 bases, with 10 bases spanning the gap. The CDR3 DNA follows: TGTGCCAGCAGTTTAGTACAGGGAAGCTCCTACAATGAGCAGTTCTTC. It codes for CASSLVQGSSYNEQFF.

In its sample, this clonotype was seen a few times. One end of the junction fails to match germline, which may point to a read error. The chain links TRBV29-1 to TRBJ1-6; 7 nucleotides agree with TRBD1. In germline, CDR1 is SQVTM, CDR2 ANQGSEA. The CDR3 has 12 residues. DNA of the CDR3: TGCAGCAACGCAGGGGGAAATTTACCCCTCCACTTT. This gives the protein CSNAGGNLPLHF.

The J gene is TRBJ2-5, the V gene TRBV7-7; D is perhaps TRBD1 (5 bases). CDR1 and CDR2 from the germline V gene are SSHAT and FNYEAQ (reference sequence). Between the trimmed V and J ends, which lost 5 bases and 5 bases, there was a span of 12 bases. The CDR3 is 13 amino acids. CDR3 DNA sequence: TGTGCCAGCAGCCGCCCAGGGTTGGAGACCCAGTACTTC. Translation gives CASSRPGLETQYF.

V gene TRBV4-2 combines with J gene TRBJ2-3; D call uncertain. The germline V gene has CDR1 LGHNA and CDR2 YNFKEQ. Trimming took off 4 bases at V and 8 bases at J, with 7 bases between the two ends. There are 11 residues in the CDR3. CDR3: CASSLSATQYF. The CDR3 DNA reads as TGTGCCAGCAGCCTCTCAGCTACGCAGTATTTT.

This clonotype has only a few counts. The CDR3, as DNA: TGTGCCAGCTTACTCGTTCCATCTGGGGCCAACGTCCTGACTTTC. This translates into CASLLVPSGANVLTF. The rearrangement links TRBV21-1 to TRBJ2-6. TRBV21-1 is deemed a pseudogene. CDR3 length equals 15 residues.

The chain uses TRBV7-2 and TRBJ2-3; D ambiguous. The germline CDR1 and CDR2 sequences are SGHTA and FQGNSA. This CDR3 region has 13 residues. The V end was cut by 5 bases, the J end by 4 bases, with 10 bases between. CDR3 protein: CASSLNSADTQYF. CDR3 DNA: TGTGCCAGCAGCCTCAACAGCGCAGATACGCAGTATTTT.

This clonotype was seen many times. The genes are TRBV6-6 and TRBJ2-6; TRBD1 aligns across 7 bases. CDR1 is MNHNY and CDR2 is SVGAGI in the germline V gene (reference sequence). The CDR3 contains 15 residues. The trim removed 6 bases at V and 0 bases at J, leaving 2 bases unmatched. CDR3 nucleotide sequence: TGTGCCAGCAGGGGGACAGACTCTGGGGCCAACGTCCTGACTTTC. It is translated as CASRGTDSGANVLTF.

This chain joins TRBV2 and TRBJ2-7, with D perhaps TRBD1 (6 bases). V was cut by 6 bases and J by 4 bases, with 16 bases left in between. Germline V lookup: CDR1 SNHLY, CDR2 FYNNEI. The CDR3 loop spans 14 amino acids. Written as DNA, the CDR3 is TGTGCCAGCAGGGGTGACAGGAACACTTACGAGCAGTACGTC. This gives the protein CASRGDRNTYEQYV.

This clonotype was seen repeatedly, ten times or more. J is TRBJ2-2 and V is TRBV5-1; TRBD2 might be the D (6 bases). CDR1 is SGHRS and CDR2 is YFSETQ in the germline V gene. V was cut by 3 bases and J by 4 bases, with 16 bases left in between. The CDR3 sequence is 16 residues long. The CDR3 DNA sequence: TGCGCCAGCAGCTCGGGCCCGGGAGAAGGCACCGGGGAGCTGTTTTTT. Translated, it gives CASSSGPGEGTGELFF.

The chain has TRBV7-9 and TRBJ2-5; 8 nucleotides match TRBD1. The J segment lost 5 bases and the V segment lost 5 bases, leaving 7 bases of the junction unmatched. This CDR3 contains 14 residues. Germline CDR1 and CDR2: SEHNR and FQNEAQ (reference sequence). The CDR3 loop reads CASSIGDRRETQYF. The CDR3 coding sequence is TGTGCCAGCAGCATAGGGGACAGGCGGGAGACCCAGTACTTC.

In the case of this clonotype: Just one base apart from a much larger clone, this may be a read error. This chain connects TRBV18 to TRBJ1-2; TRBD1 might be the D (6 bases). This CDR3 comprises 13 residues. Trimming removed 8 bases from V and 6 bases from J, with 16 bases in between. Germline V CDR1 and CDR2: KGHSH, LQKENI. Here the CDR3 DNA reads TGTGCCAGCGCCCCAAGGCCAGGGGATGGCTACACCTTC. Translation gives CASAPRPGDGYTF. Filled out from reference TRBV18 and TRBJ1-2, the complete variable domain reads NAGVMQNPRHLVRRRGQEARLRCSPMKGHSHVYWYRQLPEEGLKFMVYLQKENIIDESGMPKERFSAEFPKEGPSILRIQQVVRGDSAAYFCASAPRPGDGYTFGSGTRLTVV.

The rearrangement joins TRBV4-1 to TRBJ2-1, with D uncertain. Deletions cut 0 bases from V and 8 bases from J, with 11 bases between. CDR1 MGHRA and CDR2 YSYEKL come from the germline V gene. There are 14 residues in the CDR3. The CDR3 DNA reads TGCGCCAGCAGCCAAGATCCCGGCAGCTATGAGCAGTTCTTC. This codes for CASSQDPGSYEQFF.